A single sample gave rise to the 31 T cell receptor beta chains below, sequenced in a study of early T cells in non-severe SARS-CoV-2 infection. MiXCR, run by TCRdb on the 5' RACE reads, gives a single entry per CDR3 protein. This sample yields tens of thousands of distinct CDR3 sequences, of which around a tenth are seen a single time; 4.2% belongs to the top ten. Sequenced input: whole blood. These receptors all come from an adult who was a healthcare worker with PCR-confirmed SARS-CoV-2 infection or an uninfected control (not recorded which).

This clonotype was detected only a few times. This chain links TRBV18 with TRBJ1-1; no clear D gene. CDR1 is KGHSH and CDR2 is LQKENI in the germline V gene. The CDR3 has 15 amino acids. V was clipped by 3 bases and J by 5 bases, with 16 bases between them. CDR3 DNA sequence: TGTGCCAGCTCACCTCGGACGGACCGGCGAACTGAAGCTTTCTTT. Protein: CASSPRTDRRTEAFF.

This clonotype was recorded many times. V gene TRBV4-2 combines with J gene TRBJ2-1; D remains ambiguous. Germline CDR1 is LGHNA and CDR2 is YNFKEQ. The CDR3 runs to 12 residues. V was clipped by 1 base and J by 8 bases, with 6 bases between them. DNA of the CDR3: TGTGCCAGCAGCCAAGGGACGGATGAGCAGTTCTTC. The encoded protein is CASSQGTDEQFF.

This clonotype was recorded many times. This chain connects TRBV3-1 to TRBJ2-1; 12 nucleotides line up with TRBD2. The CDR3 consists of 17 residues. Trimming removed 5 bases from V and 7 bases from J; junction bases left unmatched: 12. The germline V gene encodes CDR1 LGHDT and CDR2 YNNKEL (reference sequence). CDR3 sequence reads: CASSWRLAGDFRNEQFF. The CDR3 DNA reads TGTGCCAGCAGCTGGCGACTAGCGGGGGATTTTAGGAATGAGCAGTTCTTC.

The gene calls are TRBV29-1 and TRBJ2-7; 7 nucleotides match TRBD2. Germline V gene lookup returns CDR1 SQVTM and CDR2 ANQGSEA. V shed 3 bases and J 6 bases; nucleotides not matched to a gene: 11. The CDR3 consists of 14 residues. Here the CDR3 DNA reads TGCAGCGTTGAGGGAGGGTTGTTGGTACGCGAGCAGTACTTC. Its protein is CSVEGGLLVREQYF.

In its sample, this clonotype was seen a few times. The DNA for the CDR3 is TGTGCCTGGAGTGAGTGGACTGAAGCTTTCTTT. This sequence encodes CAWSEWTEAFF. The V call is TRBV30, the J call TRBJ1-1; D is unresolved. Germline V gene sequence: CDR1 GTSNPN, CDR2 SVGIG (reference sequence). CDR3 length: 11 residues. With 1 base removed from V and 5 bases from J, the gap between germline ends came to 5 bases.

This clonotype came up many times. The rearrangement joins TRBV20-1 to TRBJ2-3, with 8 bases aligning to TRBD2. Germline CDR1 reads DFQATT; CDR2 reads SNEGSKA (reference sequence). J lost 2 bases, V lost 0 bases, and 10 bases had no gene match. There are 17 residues in the CDR3. The CDR3 protein is CSARDRERESITDTQYF. The CDR3, as DNA: TGCAGTGCTAGAGATCGGGAGCGGGAGAGTATCACAGATACGCAGTATTTT.

This chain links TRBV20-1 with TRBJ2-7; no clear D gene. The CDR3 is 10 residues long. CDR1 is DFQATT, CDR2 SNEGSKA, per germline (reference sequence). V shed 6 bases and J shed 3 bases, with 6 bases lying between them. CDR3 amino acids: CSAKSYEQYF. CDR3 sequence (DNA): TGCAGTGCAAAGAGCTACGAGCAGTACTTC.

This clonotype was detected many times. The chain has TRBV27 and TRBJ1-5, with D possibly TRBD1 on 5 matching bases. The V end lost 5 bases, the J end lost 6 bases, and 11 bases lay between the germline ends. Per the germline V gene, CDR1 is MNHEY and CDR2 is SMNVEV (reference sequence). This CDR3 contains 13 residues. CDR3 residues: CASSPPGIQPQHF. CDR3 DNA sequence: TGTGCCAGCAGTCCCCCAGGGATTCAGCCCCAGCATTTT.

Judged by abundance, this clonotype is medium-sized. This chain uses TRBV19 with TRBJ2-5, with D possibly TRBD2 on 5 matching bases. The CDR3 spans 18 residues. Germline V gives CDR1 LNHDA, CDR2 SQIVND (reference sequence). The germline V and J ends were trimmed by 5 bases and 0 bases, with 22 bases remaining between them. In nucleotides, the CDR3 is TGTGCCAGTAGTTCCCGGGATATCTCTATCTTGGACCAAGAGACCCAGTACTTC. Protein product: CASSSRDISILDQETQYF.

This clonotype turned up a few times. V is TRBV20-1 and J is TRBJ1-4; D not certain. V dropped 5 bases and J dropped 7 bases, with 17 bases sitting between them. Per the germline V gene, CDR1 is DFQATT and CDR2 is SNEGSKA (reference sequence). The length of the CDR3 is 14 residues. The CDR3 sequence is CSAQTAEGGEKLFF. The CDR3 DNA sequence: TGCAGTGCTCAGACGGCTGAGGGAGGTGAAAAACTGTTTTTT.

V and J are TRBV29-1 and TRBJ1-1; a weak D match, TRBD1 (6 bases). The V gene lost 8 bases and the J gene lost 3 bases, with 16 bases spanning the gap. Germline CDR1 and CDR2: SQVTM and ANQGSEA. CDR3 length equals 13 residues. As DNA, the CDR3 is TGCAGCTCCCCAGGGGTCGCGGACACTGAAGCTTTCTTT. This sequence encodes CSSPGVADTEAFF.

The chain recombines TRBV2 with TRBJ2-1; TRBD2 matches 8 bases. The junction had 13 bases not matched to a gene; V was cut back by 6 bases and J by 0 bases. This CDR3 contains 18 residues. CDR1 is SNHLY, CDR2 FYNNEI, per germline. The CDR3 nucleotides read TGTGCCAGCAGGTCACCCAGCCAGGGGACTAGCTCCTACAATGAGCAGTTCTTC. Its protein product is CASRSPSQGTSSYNEQFF.

This clonotype showed up many times. The chain combines TRBV9 with TRBJ1-4, with TRBD1 matching over 7 bases. CDR1 is SGDLS and CDR2 is YYNGEE in the germline V gene. Trimming at V came to 4 bases and at J to 5 bases, leaving 8 bases not matched to a gene. The length of the CDR3 is 15 residues. The chain's CDR3 is CASSTGGQENEKLFF. The CDR3, as DNA: TGTGCCAGCAGCACGGGAGGACAGGAGAATGAAAAACTGTTTTTT.

In regard to this clonotype: A single base separates this from a much larger clone, so it may be a read error. The rearrangement links TRBV20-1 to TRBJ2-5, with D possibly matching TRBD2 (7 bases). The CDR3 sequence is 14 residues long. The V gene's germline CDR1 is DFQATT and CDR2 SNEGSKA (reference sequence). V lost 3 bases and J 6 bases, leaving 17 bases between the germline ends. The CDR3 DNA reads TGCAGTGCTAGTTCGGGAGCGGGACAAAAGACCCAGTACTTC. Translated, it gives CSASSGAGQKTQYF.

This clonotype has only a few counts. CDR3 loop: CASRASGGRTGELFF. The CDR3 DNA follows: TGTGCCAGCAGGGCTTCGGGGGGGCGGACCGGGGAGCTGTTTTTT. V usage is TRBV2 and J usage is TRBJ2-2; 8 nucleotides agree with TRBD2. The CDR3 length is 15 residues. Trimming at V came to 6 bases and at J to 5 bases, leaving 8 bases not matched to a gene. CDR1 and CDR2 from the germline V gene are SNHLY and FYNNEI.

A few counts support this clonotype. The rearrangement links TRBV11-2 to TRBJ2-1; TRBD2 agrees at 9 bases. Germline assignment: CDR1 SGHAT and CDR2 FQNNGV. The length of the CDR3 is 16 residues. J gave up 4 bases and V 5 bases, and 9 bases lay outside the gene matches. The CDR3 DNA follows: TGTGCCAGCAGCCTTCGGGGAGCGGGGGGATACAATGAGCAGTTCTTC. Translation gives CASSLRGAGGYNEQFF.

Many counts were recorded for this clonotype. The chain joins TRBV6-1 to TRBJ2-1; TRBD1 agrees at 8 bases. This CDR3 has 12 residues. Germline CDR1 MNHNS, CDR2 SASEGT. V lost 6 bases and J lost 9; bases outside the gene matches: 4. DNA of the CDR3: TGTGCCAGCAGCCGGACAGGGAGTGAGCAGTTCTTC. It encodes CASSRTGSEQFF.

The table lists this clonotype with many counts. The V gene is TRBV25-1, the J gene TRBJ2-5; D unclear. V lost 3 bases, J lost 3 bases, and 11 bases lay in between. CDR1 and CDR2 (germline): MGHDK, SYGVNS. The CDR3 is made up of 14 amino acids. CDR3: CASSDHGTEETQYF. CDR3 nucleotides: TGTGCCAGCAGTGACCACGGAACAGAAGAGACCCAGTACTTC.

The chain combines TRBV9 with TRBJ2-4; a possible D gene is TRBD1 (5 bases). CDR3 length: 13 amino acids. Germline V lookup: CDR1 SGDLS, CDR2 YYNGEE. Trimming pared 3 bases from V and 5 bases from J, leaving 9 bases between. The CDR3 loop is CASSEGFQNIQYF. The CDR3 nucleotides are TGTGCCAGCAGCGAGGGGTTCCAAAACATTCAGTACTTC.

This clonotype was counted at least ten times. The rearrangement links TRBV7-3 to TRBJ2-2, with D tentatively TRBD1 (6 bases). V was pared by 5 bases and J by 6 bases, with 19 bases between. CDR1 and CDR2 from the germline V gene are SGHTA and FQGTGA. CDR3 length: 16 residues. The CDR3 loop reads CASSPRDTPVPGELFF. Here the CDR3 DNA reads TGTGCCAGCAGCCCCAGGGACACACCAGTCCCCGGGGAGCTGTTTTTT.

Many counts were recorded for this clonotype. The chain employs TRBV7-2 and TRBJ1-1, with 7 bases aligning to TRBD1. Looked up from germline, CDR1 is SGHTA and CDR2 is FQGNSA. J was trimmed by 5 bases and V by 5 bases; bases with no gene match: 8. CDR3 length equals 14 residues. The CDR3 protein is CASSPEGRGTEAFF. CDR3 DNA sequence: TGTGCCAGCAGCCCAGAGGGCAGGGGGACTGAAGCTTTCTTT.

This clonotype was seen more than once but under ten times. The V call is TRBV12-3 or TRBV12-4, the J call TRBJ2-1, with TRBD1 identical over 7 bases. The CDR3 contains 15 residues. The trim removed 6 bases at V and 5 bases at J, leaving 10 bases unmatched. The CDR3 region is CASSHPGTADNEQFF. CDR3 nucleotide sequence: TGTGCCAGCAGCCACCCAGGGACAGCCGACAATGAGCAGTTCTTC.

There are many counts of this clonotype. V and J are TRBV20-1 and TRBJ2-7; D unclear. The CDR3 runs to 15 residues. V lost 5 bases and J lost 0, with 17 bases in between. The germline V gene encodes CDR1 DFQATT and CDR2 SNEGSKA (reference sequence). CDR3 nucleotides: TGCAGTGCTTCATACCAGCGTTCGGGCTCCTACGAGCAGTACTTC. Translation gives CSASYQRSGSYEQYF.

The J gene is TRBJ2-3, the V gene TRBV28, with TRBD1 identical over 7 bases. Trimming at V came to 5 bases and at J to 0 bases, leaving 5 bases not matched to a gene. The CDR3 totals 15 residues. Germline assignment: CDR1 MDHEN and CDR2 SYDVKM. The CDR3 reads CASSPSGQSTDTQYF. In nucleotides, the CDR3 is TGTGCCAGCAGTCCCTCGGGACAGAGCACAGATACGCAGTATTTT.

This clonotype occurred many times. The chain uses TRBV5-1 and TRBJ1-3; 7 bases agree with TRBD1. V gave up 0 bases and J gave up 2 bases; unmatched junction bases: 8. This CDR3 has 17 amino acids. Germline V gene sequence: CDR1 SGHRS, CDR2 YFSETQ. Here the CDR3 DNA reads TGCGCCAGCAGCTTGGAGGGACAGTGGGGAGCTGGAAACACCATATATTTT. Translation: CASSLEGQWGAGNTIYF.

This clonotype appeared many times. The chain carries TRBV20-1 and TRBJ1-1, with unresolved D. The CDR3 covers 11 residues. CDR1 and CDR2 from the germline V gene are DFQATT and SNEGSKA (reference sequence). V lost 5 bases and J lost 7, with 11 bases in between. The CDR3, as DNA: TGCAGTGCTTCTAAACAGCGTGAAGCTTTCTTT. Translation gives CSASKQREAFF.

Concerning this clonotype: A much larger clonotype is one base distant, so this may be a read error. The chain joins TRBV6-6 to TRBJ1-5, with TRBD1 matching 9 bases. The CDR3 is made up of 14 amino acids. Germline CDR1 is MNHNY and CDR2 is SVGAGI (reference sequence). CDR3 sequence (DNA): TGTGCCAGCAGCACACAGGGGGCGAATCGGCCCCAGCATTTT. This sequence encodes CASSTQGANRPQHF.

At least ten counts were recorded for this clonotype. This chain connects TRBV6-6 to TRBJ1-5; D not resolved. With 0 bases removed from V and 9 bases from J, the gap between germline ends came to 9 bases. The CDR3 spans 13 residues. Germline loops: CDR1 MNHNY, CDR2 SVGAGI (reference sequence). The CDR3 reads CASSYSVNRPQHF. For the CDR3, the DNA is TGTGCCAGCAGTTACTCAGTGAACCGGCCCCAGCATTTT.

This clonotype was picked up many times. The chain is built from TRBV27 and TRBJ1-6; 8 bases agree with TRBD1. J gave up 5 bases and V 5 bases, and 11 bases lay outside the gene matches. The V gene's germline CDR1 is MNHEY and CDR2 SMNVEV (reference sequence). This CDR3 is built from 17 residues. The CDR3 DNA is TGTGCCAGCAGTCCGACAGGGGCAAGGGGTAATAATTCACCCCTCCACTTT. It is translated as CASSPTGARGNNSPLHF.

This clonotype was seen repeatedly, ten times or more. The J gene is TRBJ2-2, the V gene TRBV12-3 or TRBV12-4; possible D gene TRBD1, 6 bases. Trimming cost V 6 bases and J 3 bases, with 8 bases left between them. The CDR3 length is 13 residues. In DNA, the CDR3 is TGTGCCAGCAGGGCAGGGGACACCGGGGAGCTGTTTTTT. It encodes CASRAGDTGELFF.

This clonotype has at least ten counts. The chain combines TRBV6-5 with TRBJ2-7; 8 nucleotides match TRBD2. Trimming at V came to 0 bases and at J to 5 bases, leaving 9 bases not matched to a gene. There are 16 residues in the CDR3. CDR1 MNHEY and CDR2 SVGAGI come from the germline V gene. The chain's CDR3 is CASSYSTGGPAHEQYF. The CDR3, as DNA: TGTGCCAGCAGTTACTCAACGGGGGGGCCCGCCCACGAGCAGTACTTC.